What follows are 28 T cell receptor beta chains derived from one specimen sequenced in a study of T cell responses to AZD1222 COVID-19 vaccine. This table comes from immunoSEQ multiplex PCR, and its TCRdb copy is limited to in-frame clones, with some not included. The profile covers under 80,000 clones, with 81% appearing a single time and about 27% taken by the ten largest. Here the sequenced sample was peripheral blood, taken 28 days after the second AZD1222 dose. The receptor set was obtained from an adult who received the AZD1222 COVID-19 vaccine.

The genes are TRBV11-1 and TRBJ1-1; D unresolved. This CDR3 contains 13 residues. V shed 0 bases and J shed 0 bases, with 2 bases lying between them. The germline V gene has CDR1 SGHAT and CDR2 FQDESV (reference sequence). The CDR3: CASSLALNTEAFF. The CDR3 nucleotides read TGTGCCAGCAGCTTAGCTCTGAACACTGAAGCTTTCTTT.

The rearrangement joins TRBV24-1 to TRBJ1-5; D not resolved. Germline V gene sequence: CDR1 KGHDR, CDR2 SFDVKD. This CDR3 region has 14 residues. The ends were cut back, 2 bases at V and 5 bases at J, with 9 bases in the middle. The CDR3 sequence is CATSDYRGDQPQHF. The CDR3 DNA reads as TGTGCCACCAGTGATTACAGAGGCGATCAGCCCCAGCATTTT.

The chain combines TRBV19 with TRBJ1-5; 10 positions match TRBD1. Per the germline V gene, CDR1 is LNHDA and CDR2 is SQIVND (reference sequence). The CDR3 sequence is 14 residues long. With 5 bases clipped from V and 5 bases from J, the junction kept 3 bases outside the gene matches. CDR3 bases: TGTGCCAGTAGTTTGGGACAGGGGTATCAGCCCCAGCATTTT. Its protein product is CASSLGQGYQPQHF.

This chain uses TRBV5-1 with TRBJ1-1; 8 nucleotides align to TRBD1. From germline, CDR1 is SGHRS and CDR2 YFSETQ. The CDR3 runs 16 residues. V gave up 3 bases and J gave up 3 bases; unmatched junction bases: 10. CDR3 sequence: CASSWTGLEAYTEAFF. DNA of the CDR3: TGCGCCAGCAGCTGGACAGGGTTGGAAGCATACACTGAAGCTTTCTTT. Filled out from reference TRBV5-1 and TRBJ1-1, the complete variable domain reads KAGVTQTPRYLIKTRGQQVTLSCSPISGHRSVSWYQQTPGQGLQFLFEYFSETQRNKGNFPGRFSGRQFSNSRSEMNVSTLELGDSALYLCASSWTGLEAYTEAFFGQGTRLTVV.

V usage is TRBV28 and J usage is TRBJ2-2; D gene unclear. From germline, CDR1 is MDHEN and CDR2 SYDVKM. The CDR3 loop spans 16 amino acids. V lost 7 bases to trimming and J lost 5 bases, with 20 bases between them. The CDR3 sequence: CASTLPGRGRTGELFF. The CDR3 region has the DNA TGTGCCAGCACCCTCCCCGGAAGAGGCAGGACCGGGGAGCTGTTTTTT.

This clone was seen a few times. The CDR3: CASSLWERETQYF. CDR3 DNA: TGTGCCAGCAGCTTATGGGAGCGGGAGACCCAGTACTTC. This rearrangement joins TRBV11-2 to TRBJ2-5; TRBD2 might be the D (5 bases). This CDR3 has 13 amino acids. Looked up from germline, CDR1 is SGHAT and CDR2 is FQNNGV. The germline V and J ends were trimmed by 2 bases and 5 bases, with 9 bases remaining between them.

This CDR3 is CASSLTQGVGEQFF. The CDR3 DNA reads TGTGCCAGCAGCCTAACGCAGGGAGTCGGTGAGCAGTTCTTC. The rearrangement links TRBV5-4 to TRBJ2-1, with D perhaps assigned TRBD1 or TRBD2 (5 bases each). This CDR3 region has 14 residues. Trimming removed 4 bases at V and 9 bases at J, with 17 bases between. CDR1 is SGHNT, CDR2 YYREEE, per germline (reference sequence). The full variable domain, completed using reference TRBV5-4 and TRBJ2-1, is ETGVTQSPTHLIKTRGQQVTLRCSSQSGHNTVSWYQQALGQGPQFIFQYYREEENGRGNFPPRFSGLQFPNYSSELNVNALELDDSALYLCASSLTQGVGEQFFGPGTRLTVL.

The table lists this clone with a count of one. CDR3 in amino acids: CSVEGQGGTEAFF. As DNA, the CDR3 is TGCAGCGTTGAGGGACAGGGAGGAACTGAAGCTTTCTTT. The chain joins TRBV29-1 to TRBJ1-1, with TRBD1 matching 9 bases. Per the germline V gene, CDR1 is SQVTM and CDR2 is ANQGSEA. The junction had 4 bases not matched to a gene; V was cut back by 3 bases and J by 5 bases. There are 13 residues in the CDR3.

This chain joins TRBV20-1 and TRBJ1-1; 8 nucleotides line up with TRBD1. The germline CDR1 and CDR2 sequences are DFQATT and SNEGSKA (reference sequence). The CDR3 is made up of 13 amino acids. Trimming at V came to 5 bases and at J to 2 bases, leaving 4 bases not matched to a gene. CDR3 sequence (DNA): TGCAGTGCTGGTGGACAGGGCAACACTGAAGCTTTCTTT. It is translated as CSAGGQGNTEAFF.

J is TRBJ2-2 and V is TRBV7-2; D is possibly TRBD2 (6 bases). Germline CDR1 and CDR2: SGHTA and FQGNSA. This CDR3 contains 16 residues. Trimming removed 5 bases from V and 4 bases from J, with 17 bases in between. CDR3 in amino acids: CASSLVSGRGTGELFF. CDR3 bases: TGTGCCAGCAGCCTAGTTAGCGGCCGGGGCACCGGGGAGCTGTTTTTT.

The V gene is TRBV5-6, the J gene TRBJ1-2, with D perhaps matching TRBD1 (5 bases). Between the trimmed V and J ends, which lost 3 bases and 7 bases, there was a span of 19 bases. The CDR3 has 15 residues. Germline-derived CDR1 and CDR2 are SGHDT and YYEEEE. The chain's CDR3 is CASSWGSGDGAGYTF. As DNA, the CDR3 is TGTGCCAGCAGCTGGGGGTCGGGGGACGGAGCTGGCTACACCTTC.

This clone was counted once. The rearrangement joins TRBV28 to TRBJ1-4; the D gene is possibly TRBD1 (6 bases). The CDR3 spans 16 residues. Trimming stripped 8 bases from V and 1 base from J, with 17 bases between. Looked up from germline, CDR1 is MDHEN and CDR2 is SYDVKM. CDR3 region: CASGPHRVRTNEKLFF. The CDR3 bases are TGTGCCAGCGGACCACACAGGGTCAGAACTAATGAAAAACTGTTTTTT.

V usage is TRBV11-2 and J usage is TRBJ2-5, with TRBD2 identical over 9 bases. Trimming cost V 1 base and J 3 bases; bases outside gene matches: 9. CDR1 SGHAT and CDR2 FQNNGV come from the germline V gene. This CDR3 spans 17 amino acids. The DNA of the CDR3 is TGTGCCAGCAGCTTAGGGCAAGCGGGAGGTTCCAAAGAGACCCAGTACTTC. This codes for CASSLGQAGGSKETQYF.

The chain combines TRBV11-3 with TRBJ2-1; D unclear. Germline CDR1 SGHNT, CDR2 YENEEA. Trimming stripped 2 bases from V and 2 bases from J, with 7 bases between. The CDR3 length is 14 residues. The CDR3: CASSLTGPYNEQFF. The CDR3 DNA reads as TGTGCCAGCAGCTTAACCGGCCCCTACAATGAGCAGTTCTTC.

The rearrangement joins TRBV5-1 to TRBJ1-5; no clear D gene. Germline values: CDR1 SGHRS, CDR2 YFSETQ. Trimming removed 4 bases at V and 6 bases at J, with 11 bases between. CDR3 size: 13 residues. The CDR3 DNA follows: TGCGCCAGCAGCCCTTCCGGAAGTCAGCCCCAGCATTTT. Residues: CASSPSGSQPQHF.

This clone came up once. CDR3 coding DNA: TGTGCCAGTAGTCCGGGACAGGGAGAAGAAAAACTGTTTTTT. The encoded protein is CASSPGQGEEKLFF. This chain joins TRBV19 and TRBJ1-4; 9 bases agree with TRBD1. From germline, CDR1 is LNHDA and CDR2 SQIVND (reference sequence). J was trimmed by 8 bases and V by 5 bases; bases with no gene match: 6. The length of the CDR3 is 14 residues.

The chain recombines TRBV12-3 or TRBV12-4 with TRBJ2-7, with TRBD1 as a possible D gene (5 bases). The length of the CDR3 is 13 residues. V lost 2 bases and J 5 bases, leaving 10 bases between the germline ends. The CDR3, as DNA: TGTGCCAGCAGTTTACAACAGGCCGACGAGCAGTACTTC. It encodes CASSLQQADEQYF.

The chain joins TRBV28 to TRBJ1-5; D is unresolved. CDR3 length equals 13 residues. Trimming pared 6 bases from V and 0 bases from J, leaving 6 bases between. CDR1 and CDR2 (germline): MDHEN, SYDVKM. The CDR3 region has the DNA TGTGCCAGCAGACGAGATAGCAATCAGCCCCAGCATTTT. It translates to CASRRDSNQPQHF.

The chain joins TRBV9 to TRBJ1-2; maybe TRBD1 (5 bases). Per germline, CDR1 SGDLS and CDR2 YYNGEE. V lost 1 base and J 4 bases, leaving 17 bases between the germline ends. The CDR3 contains 16 residues. CDR3 sequence: CASSVFDRGGSYGYTF. DNA for the CDR3: TGTGCCAGCAGCGTATTCGACAGAGGAGGATCCTATGGCTACACCTTC. The full variable domain, in which reference TRBV9 and TRBJ1-2 provide the parts outside the CDR3, is DSGVTQTPKHLITATGQRVTLRCSPRSGDLSVYWYQQSLDQGLQFLIQYYNGEERAKGNILERFSAQQFPDLHSELNLSSLELGDSALYFCASSVFDRGGSYGYTFGSGTRLTVV.

V gene TRBV18 combines with J gene TRBJ2-1; TRBD1 aligns across 7 bases. Germline V gene sequence: CDR1 KGHSH, CDR2 LQKENI. The CDR3 length is 15 residues. With V trimmed by 4 bases and J by 6 bases, 9 bases remained unmatched. In DNA, the CDR3 is TGTGCCAGCTCACGGGGAACAGGGGAGCGCAATGAGCAGTTCTTC. Amino acids: CASSRGTGERNEQFF.

The chain employs TRBV30 and TRBJ1-1; D is undetermined. The CDR3 has 15 amino acids. Germline V gene data show CDR1 as GTSNPN and CDR2 as SVGIG (reference sequence). V was shortened by 4 bases and J by 2 bases, with 17 bases between the two germline ends. The CDR3, as DNA: TGTGCCTGGACCCCCAAAGGCCAGGCAAACACTGAAGCTTTCTTT. It yields the protein CAWTPKGQANTEAFF.

The rearrangement uses TRBV28 and TRBJ1-1, with TRBD1 identical over 8 bases. Losses at the gene ends were 5 bases for V and 2 bases for J; bases not matched to a gene: 10. CDR3 length: 16 residues. Germline CDR1 MDHEN, CDR2 SYDVKM. The CDR3, as DNA: TGTGCCAGCAGTCCAGGGACAGGAACGGTCAACACTGAAGCTTTCTTT. This codes for CASSPGTGTVNTEAFF.

The sample holds a few counts of this clone. This rearrangement joins TRBV7-2 to TRBJ2-7; TRBD1 matches at 7 bases. The junction had 6 bases not matched to a gene; V was cut back by 4 bases and J by 6 bases. Germline lookup yields CDR1 SGHTA and CDR2 FQGNSA. This CDR3 spans 13 amino acids. The DNA for the CDR3 is TGTGCCAGCAGCTCCGACAGGGCTCGCGAGCAGTACTTC. Its translation is CASSSDRAREQYF.

The chain joins TRBV25-1 to TRBJ1-2; possibly TRBD1 for D (6 bases). V gave up 8 bases and J gave up 1 base, with 8 bases separating them. The CDR3 length is 12 residues. The germline gives CDR1 MGHDK, CDR2 SYGVNS. The CDR3 here is CASRGGNYGYTF. Here the CDR3 DNA reads TGTGCCAGCCGAGGGGGTAACTATGGCTACACCTTC.

The V gene is TRBV28, the J gene TRBJ1-2, with 7 nucleotides matching TRBD1. CDR3 length: 13 residues. Germline values: CDR1 MDHEN, CDR2 SYDVKM. V lost 5 bases to trimming and J lost 4 bases; unmatched junction nucleotides: 4. CDR3 sequence reads: CASSPGGPYGYTF. CDR3 DNA sequence: TGTGCCAGCAGTCCAGGGGGACCCTATGGCTACACCTTC.

The chain links TRBV7-2 to TRBJ2-4; 9 bases match TRBD2. The CDR3 has 17 amino acids. V lost 5 bases and J lost 9; bases outside the gene matches: 17. Looked up from germline, CDR1 is SGHTA and CDR2 is FQGNSA. The CDR3 nucleotides read TGTGCCAGCAGCCCGGGGGCGGGACTAGCTCTTCGGGGCATTCAGTACTTC. Translation: CASSPGAGLALRGIQYF.

This clone was found a few times. V gene TRBV19 combines with J gene TRBJ1-1, with a possible D match to TRBD1 (6 bases). The V end was cut by 6 bases, the J end by 5 bases, with 16 bases between. Germline V gene sequence: CDR1 LNHDA, CDR2 SQIVND (reference sequence). CDR3 size: 14 residues. CDR3 region: CASSLRPGATEAFF. DNA for the CDR3: TGTGCCAGTAGCCTCCGTCCGGGGGCGACTGAAGCTTTCTTT. Looking up the rest from reference TRBV19 and TRBJ1-1 gives the full variable domain: DGGITQSPKYLFRKEGQNVTLSCEQNLNHDAMYWYRQDPGQGLRLIYYSQIVNDFQKGDIAEGYSVSREKKESFPLTVTSAQKNPTAFYLCASSLRPGATEAFFGQGTRLTVV.

V gene TRBV6-5 combines with J gene TRBJ1-1, with D hard to call. Germline V gives CDR1 MNHEY, CDR2 SVGAGI. V lost 5 bases and J lost 3, with 10 bases in between. The CDR3 totals 13 residues. CDR3 sequence reads: CASSRPVDTEAFF. CDR3 DNA sequence: TGTGCCAGCAGTAGACCGGTGGACACTGAAGCTTTCTTT.